These 21 T cell receptor beta chains came from one sample sequenced in a study of blood T cell repertoires in COVID-19. TCRdb's table, derived via immunoSEQ multiplex PCR, lists solely in-frame clones and lacks some. The top ten clones hold under 3% of a sample with about 270,000 clones, about nine tenths of them seen once. Sequenced sample: PBMCs or T cells enriched from blood (not recorded which). The receptors stem from a woman between 18 and 29 years old who had recovered from COVID-19.

With regard to this clone: This sample includes further DNA sequences coding for the same CDR3. The V and J genes are TRBV19 and TRBJ2-1; TRBD1 matches at 12 bases. The CDR3 is made up of 14 amino acids. The V segment lost 6 bases and the J segment 6 bases; nucleotides outside the gene matches: 3. The germline V gene has CDR1 LNHDA and CDR2 SQIVND (reference sequence). In nucleotides, the CDR3 is TGTGCCAGTAGCCCGGGACAGGGGGCCAATGAGCAGTTCTTC. Residues: CASSPGQGANEQFF.

The chain recombines TRBV6-4 with TRBJ2-3; maybe TRBD2 (6 bases). The CDR3 loop spans 13 amino acids. CDR1 and CDR2 from the germline V gene are MRHNA and SNTAGT. V was pared by 3 bases and J by 8 bases, with 12 bases between. CDR3: CASSDSLGGTQYF. The CDR3, as DNA: TGTGCCAGCAGTGATTCCCTGGGGGGTACGCAGTATTTT.

The rearrangement joins TRBV5-1 to TRBJ2-7; D perhaps matches TRBD1 (6 bases). The germline V gene encodes CDR1 SGHRS and CDR2 YFSETQ. This CDR3 has 14 amino acids. The V end was cut by 4 bases, the J end by 2 bases, with 13 bases between. CDR3 DNA: TGCGCCAGCAGCCTACAGACAGGCACCTACGAGCAGTACTTC. Its protein is CASSLQTGTYEQYF.

This chain joins TRBV25-1 and TRBJ2-2, with a tentative D call TRBD1 (6 bases). Germline CDR1 MGHDK, CDR2 SYGVNS. CDR3 length: 15 residues. V was trimmed by 3 bases and J by 3 bases, leaving 11 bases between them. CDR3 sequence (DNA): TGTGCCAGCAGTGACCTGAACAGGGACACCGGGGAGCTGTTTTTT. This translates into CASSDLNRDTGELFF.

This rearrangement joins TRBV3-1 (or the pseudogene TRBV3-2) to TRBJ1-1; maybe TRBD1 (6 bases). Germline loops: CDR1 LGHDT, CDR2 YNNKEL (reference sequence). This CDR3 spans 15 amino acids. V was pared by 2 bases and J by 4 bases, with 14 bases between. This CDR3 is CASSQQPAGATEAFF. The CDR3 coding sequence is TGTGCCAGCAGCCAACAGCCGGCAGGGGCCACTGAAGCTTTCTTT.

The gene calls are TRBV19 and TRBJ1-4; 9 bases are a match to TRBD1. V lost 4 bases to trimming and J lost 8 bases; unmatched junction nucleotides: 8. There are 15 residues in the CDR3. The germline gives CDR1 LNHDA, CDR2 SQIVND (reference sequence). In nucleotides, the CDR3 is TGTGCCAGTAGTAGAACAGGGGGCGTCGGCGAAAAACTGTTTTTT. Its translation: CASSRTGGVGEKLFF.

This chain uses TRBV5-1 with TRBJ2-7; no definite D call. Germline V gene data show CDR1 as SGHRS and CDR2 as YFSETQ. This CDR3 is built from 13 residues. Between the trimmed V and J ends, which lost 0 bases and 3 bases, there was a span of 7 bases. The CDR3 nucleotides read TGCGCCAGCAGCTTGGACAGCTTCTACGAGCAGTACTTC. This translates into CASSLDSFYEQYF.

This clone was detected a few times. The genes are TRBV4-3 and TRBJ2-7, with D possibly TRBD2 on 5 matching bases. V was pared by 0 bases and J by 1 base, with 7 bases between. The CDR3 loop spans 14 amino acids. Germline-derived CDR1 and CDR2 are LGHNA and YSLEER. CDR3 residues: CASSQDTGSYEQYF. The CDR3 DNA sequence: TGCGCCAGCAGCCAAGACACGGGGTCCTACGAGCAGTACTTC.

The chain recombines TRBV3-1 (or the pseudogene TRBV3-2) with TRBJ2-1; TRBD1 aligns across 8 bases. Germline lookup yields CDR1 LGHDT and CDR2 YNNKEL (reference sequence). CDR3 size: 13 residues. Trimming at V came to 5 bases and at J to 9 bases, leaving 6 bases not matched to a gene. CDR3 nucleotides: TGTGCCAGCAGCAGGACAGGGAACAGTGAGCAGTTCTTC. It is translated as CASSRTGNSEQFF.

The chain is built from TRBV27 and TRBJ2-2; 7 bases are shared with TRBD1. Germline CDR1 is MNHEY and CDR2 is SMNVEV (reference sequence). V trimming: 6 bases; J trimming: 6 bases; junction bases outside the gene matches: 4. The CDR3 runs to 13 residues. CDR3 sequence (DNA): TGTGCCAGCAGCCGAACAGGGGCCGGGGAGCTGTTTTTT. Its protein is CASSRTGAGELFF.

The genes are TRBV9 and TRBJ2-7, with D perhaps TRBD2 (7 bases). The CDR3 runs 14 residues. Trimming stripped 1 base from V and 5 bases from J, with 13 bases between. Looked up from germline, CDR1 is SGDLS and CDR2 is YYNGEE. DNA for the CDR3: TGTGCCAGCAGCGTAAGTTGGGGGGGCCACGAGCAGTACTTC. Amino acids: CASSVSWGGHEQYF.

V usage is TRBV6-5 and J usage is TRBJ2-7; 9 bases agree with TRBD2. Per the germline V gene, CDR1 is MNHEY and CDR2 is SVGAGI. The CDR3 consists of 15 residues. V lost 5 bases to trimming and J lost 3 bases; unmatched junction nucleotides: 8. This chain's CDR3 is CASSPNSGSIYEQYF. The CDR3 DNA follows: TGTGCCAGCAGTCCTAATAGCGGGAGTATCTACGAGCAGTACTTC.

The V gene is TRBV11-3, the J gene TRBJ2-1; 7 bases are a match to TRBD1. This CDR3 spans 14 amino acids. Germline loops: CDR1 SGHNT, CDR2 YENEEA. Losses at the gene ends were 6 bases for V and 0 bases for J; bases not matched to a gene: 2. The CDR3 loop reads CASRGDSSYNEQFF. The CDR3 nucleotides read TGTGCCAGCAGGGGGGACAGCTCCTACAATGAGCAGTTCTTC.

This sequence joins TRBV28 and TRBJ1-5; D is possibly TRBD1 (6 bases). In germline, CDR1 is MDHEN, CDR2 SYDVKM. V dropped 1 base and J dropped 5 bases, with 15 bases sitting between them. CDR3 length equals 16 residues. CDR3: CASSLLGAASDQPQHF. CDR3 DNA sequence: TGTGCCAGCAGTTTATTGGGGGCGGCGTCGGATCAGCCCCAGCATTTT.

The chain is built from TRBV28 and TRBJ1-2; D remains unclear. Germline CDR1 reads MDHEN; CDR2 reads SYDVKM. The V end was cut by 8 bases, the J end by 5 bases, with 12 bases between. This CDR3 is built from 12 residues. The CDR3 spells CASVGGFYGYTF. CDR3 DNA: TGTGCCAGCGTGGGAGGGTTTTATGGCTACACCTTC.

The gene calls are TRBV27 and TRBJ2-1; the match to TRBD2 covers 7 bases. This CDR3 is built from 15 residues. V was pared by 5 bases and J by 6 bases, with 10 bases of the junction left unmatched. Germline lookup yields CDR1 MNHEY and CDR2 SMNVEV (reference sequence). The CDR3 coding sequence is TGTGCCAGCAGTCCCGGGGGGTCCGACGGCAATGAGCAGTTCTTC. Translation: CASSPGGSDGNEQFF.

The chain recombines TRBV27 with TRBJ2-3, with 9 nucleotides matching TRBD1. The V and J ends lost 2 bases and 1 base, in that order; junction bases with no gene match: 7. The CDR3 spans 17 residues. Per germline, CDR1 MNHEY and CDR2 SMNVEV (reference sequence). The CDR3 DNA is TGTGCCAGCAGTTTAGGGGGCACAGGGGGCCGCACAGATACGCAGTATTTT. This translates into CASSLGGTGGRTDTQYF.

This clone was seen at least ten times. The V gene is TRBV19, the J gene TRBJ1-6; 7 bases align to TRBD1. This CDR3 is built from 14 residues. After removal of 4 bases from V and 12 bases from J, the junction contained 9 bases not matched to a gene. Germline loops: CDR1 LNHDA, CDR2 SQIVND (reference sequence). The CDR3 sequence: CASSTRDSNKPLHF. The CDR3 DNA reads TGTGCCAGTAGTACCCGGGACAGTAACAAACCCCTCCACTTT.

The chain links TRBV11-2 to TRBJ2-1; no clear D gene. This CDR3 has 15 amino acids. The germline V gene encodes CDR1 SGHAT and CDR2 FQNNGV. V shed 0 bases and J shed 2 bases, with 8 bases lying between them. CDR3 in amino acids: CASSLEGTPYNEQFF. In DNA form, the CDR3 reads TGTGCCAGCAGCTTAGAGGGCACGCCCTACAATGAGCAGTTCTTC.

The genes are TRBV18 and TRBJ1-4; 7 bases agree with TRBD1. The germline V gene has CDR1 KGHSH and CDR2 LQKENI. Unmatched junction bases numbered 5, after V lost 1 base and J lost 0 bases. The CDR3 length is 17 residues. The CDR3 DNA reads TGTGCCAGCTCACCACTGGGACAGCCTGCAACTAATGAAAAACTGTTTTTT. This translates into CASSPLGQPATNEKLFF.

This chain joins TRBV3-1 (or the pseudogene TRBV3-2) and TRBJ2-2, with a weak D call TRBD2 (6 bases). Trimming pared 0 bases from V and 2 bases from J, leaving 16 bases between. The CDR3 is 18 amino acids. Germline CDR1 LGHDT, CDR2 YNNKEL (reference sequence). In DNA, the CDR3 is TGTGCCAGCAGCCAAGATCGTACTAGCTTCGCCAACACCGGGGAGCTGTTTTTT. This gives the protein CASSQDRTSFANTGELFF.